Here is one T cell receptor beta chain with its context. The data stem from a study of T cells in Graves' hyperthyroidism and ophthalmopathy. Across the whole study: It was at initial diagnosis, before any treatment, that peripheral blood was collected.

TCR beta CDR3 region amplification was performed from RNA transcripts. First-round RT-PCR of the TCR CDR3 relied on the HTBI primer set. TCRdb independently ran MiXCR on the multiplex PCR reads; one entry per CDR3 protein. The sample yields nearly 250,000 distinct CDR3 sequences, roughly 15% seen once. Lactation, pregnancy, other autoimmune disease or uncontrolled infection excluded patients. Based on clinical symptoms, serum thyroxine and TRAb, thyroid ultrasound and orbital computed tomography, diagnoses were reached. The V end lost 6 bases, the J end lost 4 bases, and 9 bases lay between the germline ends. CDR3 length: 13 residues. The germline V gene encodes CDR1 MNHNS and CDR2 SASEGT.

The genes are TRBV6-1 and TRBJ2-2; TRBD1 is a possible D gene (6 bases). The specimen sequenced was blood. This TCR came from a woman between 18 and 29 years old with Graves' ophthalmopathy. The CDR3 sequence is CASSAGVTGELFF. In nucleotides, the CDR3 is TGTGCCAGCAGCGCAGGGGTCACCGGGGAGCTGTTTTTT.